This TCR beta chain comes out of a study of T cell repertoires in cytomegalovirus infection. In the study overall: Carrying CMV and the relevant HLA type showed in public TCR beta signatures.

The germline V gene has CDR1 LNHDA and CDR2 SQIVND (reference sequence). V lost 1 base to trimming and J lost 4 bases; unmatched junction nucleotides: 7. There are 17 residues in the CDR3. As to this clonotype: Its target is not known.

Whole-study findings and limits: HLA-C-restricted CMV-specific TCR beta clonotypes prevailed in the ex vivo response.

TCRdb reprocessed the reads via MiXCR and lists one record per CDR3 protein. The table includes about 150,000 distinct CDR3 sequences, roughly 32% detected once. This chain links TRBV19 with TRBJ2-1; TRBD1 matches 10 bases. The receptor was derived from a human donor in good health (CMV status not recorded). Some clones in this sample may be carry-over from other donors' samples. Sequencing was performed on CD8+ T cells from cultured PBMCs, taken from culture after CMV antigen stimulation. CDR3 loop: CASSIAGQGPFYNEQFF. The CDR3 nucleotides read TGTGCCAGTAGTATAGCGGGACAGGGGCCATTTTACAATGAGCAGTTCTTC.